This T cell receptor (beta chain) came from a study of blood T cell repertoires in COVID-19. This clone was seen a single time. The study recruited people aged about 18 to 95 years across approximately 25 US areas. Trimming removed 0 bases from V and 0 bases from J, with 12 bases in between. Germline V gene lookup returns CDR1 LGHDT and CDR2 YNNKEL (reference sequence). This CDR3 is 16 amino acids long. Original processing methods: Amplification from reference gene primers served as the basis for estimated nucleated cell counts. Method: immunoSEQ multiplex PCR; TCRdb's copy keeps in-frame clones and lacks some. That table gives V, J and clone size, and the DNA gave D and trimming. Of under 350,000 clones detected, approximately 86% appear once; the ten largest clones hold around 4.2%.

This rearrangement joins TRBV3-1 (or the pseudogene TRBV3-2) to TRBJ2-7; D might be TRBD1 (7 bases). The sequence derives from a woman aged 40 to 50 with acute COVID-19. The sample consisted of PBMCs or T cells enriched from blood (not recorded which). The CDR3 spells CASSQDGGTASYEQYF. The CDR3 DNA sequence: TGTGCCAGCAGCCAAGATGGGGGGACAGCCTCCTACGAGCAGTACTTC.